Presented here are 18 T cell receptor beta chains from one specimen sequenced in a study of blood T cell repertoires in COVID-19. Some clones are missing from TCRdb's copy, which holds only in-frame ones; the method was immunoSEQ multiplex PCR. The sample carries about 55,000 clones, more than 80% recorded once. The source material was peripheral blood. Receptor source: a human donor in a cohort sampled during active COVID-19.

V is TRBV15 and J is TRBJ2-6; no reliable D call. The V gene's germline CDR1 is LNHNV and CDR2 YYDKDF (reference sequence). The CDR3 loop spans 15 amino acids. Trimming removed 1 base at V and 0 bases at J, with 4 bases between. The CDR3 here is CATSRAGSGANVLTF. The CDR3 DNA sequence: TGTGCCACCAGCAGAGCGGGCTCTGGGGCCAACGTCCTGACTTTC.

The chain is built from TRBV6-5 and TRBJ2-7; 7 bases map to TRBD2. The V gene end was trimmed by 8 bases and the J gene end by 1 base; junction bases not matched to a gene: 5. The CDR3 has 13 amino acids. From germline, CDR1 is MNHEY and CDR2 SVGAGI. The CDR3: CASGLVLSYEQYF. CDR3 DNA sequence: TGTGCCAGCGGACTAGTCTTATCCTACGAGCAGTACTTC.

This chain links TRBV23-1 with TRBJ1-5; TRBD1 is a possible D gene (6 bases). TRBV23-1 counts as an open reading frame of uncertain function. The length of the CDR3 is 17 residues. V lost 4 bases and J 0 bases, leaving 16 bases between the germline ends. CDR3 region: CASSPSEDSGSNQPQHF. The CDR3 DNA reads TGCGCCAGCAGTCCTTCTGAGGACAGTGGTAGCAATCAGCCCCAGCATTTT.

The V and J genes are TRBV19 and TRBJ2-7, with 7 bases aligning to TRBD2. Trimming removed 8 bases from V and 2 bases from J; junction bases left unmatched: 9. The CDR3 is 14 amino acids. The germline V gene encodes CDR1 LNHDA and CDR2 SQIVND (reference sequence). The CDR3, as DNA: TGTGCCAGTGGGAGGCGGGAGCAAACCTACGAGCAGTACTTC. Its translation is CASGRREQTYEQYF.

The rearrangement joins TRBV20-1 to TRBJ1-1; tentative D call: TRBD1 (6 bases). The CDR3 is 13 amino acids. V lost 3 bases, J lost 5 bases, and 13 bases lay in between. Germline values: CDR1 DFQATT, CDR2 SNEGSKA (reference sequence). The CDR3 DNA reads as TGCAGTGCTAGTCGACAGGAAGGGACTGAAGCTTTCTTT. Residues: CSASRQEGTEAFF.

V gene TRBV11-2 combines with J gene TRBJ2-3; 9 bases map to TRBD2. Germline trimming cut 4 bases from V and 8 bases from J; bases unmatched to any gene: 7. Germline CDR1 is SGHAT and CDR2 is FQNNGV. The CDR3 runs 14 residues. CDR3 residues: CASSSGLAGGTQYF. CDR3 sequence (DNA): TGTGCCAGCAGCTCGGGACTAGCCGGCGGTACGCAGTATTTT.

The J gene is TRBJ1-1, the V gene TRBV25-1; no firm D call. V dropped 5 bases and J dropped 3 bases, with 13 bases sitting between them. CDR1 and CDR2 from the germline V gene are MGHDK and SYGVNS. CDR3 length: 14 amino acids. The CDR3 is CASSTSRIDTEAFF. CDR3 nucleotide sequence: TGTGCCAGCAGTACTTCCCGAATCGACACTGAAGCTTTCTTT.

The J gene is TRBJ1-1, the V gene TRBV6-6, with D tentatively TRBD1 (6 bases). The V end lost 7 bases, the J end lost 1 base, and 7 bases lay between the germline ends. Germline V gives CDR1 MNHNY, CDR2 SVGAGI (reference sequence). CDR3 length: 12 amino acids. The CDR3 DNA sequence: TGTGCCAGCAAGACAGGGAACACTGAAGCTTTCTTT. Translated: CASKTGNTEAFF.

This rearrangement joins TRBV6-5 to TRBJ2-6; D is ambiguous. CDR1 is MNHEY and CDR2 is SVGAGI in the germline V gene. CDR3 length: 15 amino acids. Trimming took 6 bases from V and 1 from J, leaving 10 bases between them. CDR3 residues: CASSDETSGANVLTF. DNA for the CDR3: TGTGCCAGCAGCGACGAGACTTCTGGGGCCAACGTCCTGACTTTC.

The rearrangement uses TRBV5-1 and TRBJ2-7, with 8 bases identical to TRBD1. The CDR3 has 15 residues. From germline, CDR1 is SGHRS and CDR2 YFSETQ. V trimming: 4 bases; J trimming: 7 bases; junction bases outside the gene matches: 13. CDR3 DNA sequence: TGCGCCAGCAGCACTGGTCAGGGGGCTTCGAGGGAGCAGTACTTC. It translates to CASSTGQGASREQYF.

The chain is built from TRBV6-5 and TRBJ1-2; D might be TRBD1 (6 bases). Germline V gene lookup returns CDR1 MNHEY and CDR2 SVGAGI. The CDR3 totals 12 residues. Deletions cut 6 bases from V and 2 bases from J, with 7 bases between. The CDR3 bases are TGTGCCAGCAGGGACAGAAACTATGGCTACACCTTC. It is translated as CASRDRNYGYTF.

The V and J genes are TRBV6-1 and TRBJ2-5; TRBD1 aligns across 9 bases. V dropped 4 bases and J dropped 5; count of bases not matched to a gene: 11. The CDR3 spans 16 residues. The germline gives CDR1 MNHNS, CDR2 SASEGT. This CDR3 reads CASSGALRQGGETQYF. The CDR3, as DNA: TGTGCCAGCAGTGGGGCCCTCAGACAGGGGGGGGAGACCCAGTACTTC.

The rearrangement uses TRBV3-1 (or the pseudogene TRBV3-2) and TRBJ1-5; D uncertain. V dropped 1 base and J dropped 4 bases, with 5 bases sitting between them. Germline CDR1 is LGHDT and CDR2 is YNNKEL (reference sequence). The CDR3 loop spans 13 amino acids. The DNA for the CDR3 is TGTGCCAGCAGCCAAGTCGGGAATCAGCCCCAGCATTTT. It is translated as CASSQVGNQPQHF.

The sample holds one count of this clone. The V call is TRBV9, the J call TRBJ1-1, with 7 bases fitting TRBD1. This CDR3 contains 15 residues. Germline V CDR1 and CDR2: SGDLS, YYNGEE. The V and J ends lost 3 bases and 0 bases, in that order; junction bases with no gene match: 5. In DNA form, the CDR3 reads TGTGCCAGCAGCGCAGATCAGGGGGTGAACACTGAAGCTTTCTTT. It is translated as CASSADQGVNTEAFF.

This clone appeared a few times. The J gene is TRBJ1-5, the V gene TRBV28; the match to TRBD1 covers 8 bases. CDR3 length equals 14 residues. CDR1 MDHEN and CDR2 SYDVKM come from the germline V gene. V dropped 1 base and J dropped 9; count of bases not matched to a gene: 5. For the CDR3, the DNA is TGTGCCAGCAGTTTATCAGGGGGCCTCGGGCCCCAGCATTTT. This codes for CASSLSGGLGPQHF.

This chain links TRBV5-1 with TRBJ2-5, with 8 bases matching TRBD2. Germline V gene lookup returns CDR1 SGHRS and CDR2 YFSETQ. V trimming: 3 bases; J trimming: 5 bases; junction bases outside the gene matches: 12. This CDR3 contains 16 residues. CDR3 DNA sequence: TGCGCCAGCAGCTCTAGACCCCCGGGAGGGGTGGAGACCCAGTACTTC. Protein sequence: CASSSRPPGGVETQYF.

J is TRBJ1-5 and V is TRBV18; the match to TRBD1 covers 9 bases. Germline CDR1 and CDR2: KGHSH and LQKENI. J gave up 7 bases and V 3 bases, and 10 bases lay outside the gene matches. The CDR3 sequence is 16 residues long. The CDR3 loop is CASSPGTGTGEQPQHF. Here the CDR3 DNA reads TGTGCCAGCTCACCGGGGACAGGGACGGGGGAGCAGCCCCAGCATTTT.

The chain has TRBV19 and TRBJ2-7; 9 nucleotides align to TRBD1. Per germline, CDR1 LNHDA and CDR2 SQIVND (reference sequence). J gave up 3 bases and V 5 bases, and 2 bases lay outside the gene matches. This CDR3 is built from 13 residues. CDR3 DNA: TGTGCCAGTAGTGTGACAGGGGGCTACGAGCAGTACTTC. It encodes CASSVTGGYEQYF.